A selection of T cell receptor beta chains follows, all from one sample in a study of beta chain features in type 1 diabetes. Libraries were prepared by immunoSEQ multiplex PCR; TCRdb keeps only in-frame clonotypes and omits some of them. The sample holds about 250,000 clones, roughly 14% seen once. The sequenced sample consisted of naive CD4+ T cells from blood. The source is a middle-aged woman in good health. Both conserved end residues are trimmed from each CDR3. A clone size is listed for some rows: how often the clone was seen (once, few, many), or a class if it is expanded.

>few|TRBV6-6|.
ASSYFLTGYEQY
>.|TRBV2|TRBJ2-1
ASSDLWTGRSGRAYNEQF
>few|TRBV5-1|TRBJ2-1
ASSPPTSGSSYNEQF
>few|TRBV7-9|TRBJ2-5
ASSLRDFETQY
>.|TRBV5-1|TRBJ1-5
ASSRTGQNQPQH
>.|TRBV25-1|TRBJ1-4
ASSEGQPNEKLF
>.|TRBV5-4|TRBJ1-2
ASSTPTGVNYGYT
>.|TRBV2|TRBJ1-5
ASIKDRGSTQPQH
>few|TRBV5-1|TRBJ1-2
ASSSQGTGLNYGYT
>.|TRBV5-4|TRBJ2-7
ASSPGTSGVFYEQY
>few|TRBV6-1|TRBJ1-6
ASSERTGAGSPLH
>few|TRBV10-3|TRBJ1-1
ATRDRGGMNTEAF
>.|TRBV19|TRBJ1-6
ASSRQGVDNSPLH
>.|TRBV11-2|TRBJ2-7
ASSFKPPGTGHEQY
>.|TRBV2|TRBJ2-3
ASSGGLGGTDTQY
>.|TRBV6-5|TRBJ1-5
ASSEETGNQPQH
>few|TRBV18|TRBJ2-5
ASSTGTGAETQY
>few|TRBV7-2|TRBJ2-1
ASSSARVNEQF
>.|TRBV6-1|TRBJ1-1
ASSGLITEAF
>few|TRBV5-4|TRBJ2-5
ASSLAGGQRQETQY